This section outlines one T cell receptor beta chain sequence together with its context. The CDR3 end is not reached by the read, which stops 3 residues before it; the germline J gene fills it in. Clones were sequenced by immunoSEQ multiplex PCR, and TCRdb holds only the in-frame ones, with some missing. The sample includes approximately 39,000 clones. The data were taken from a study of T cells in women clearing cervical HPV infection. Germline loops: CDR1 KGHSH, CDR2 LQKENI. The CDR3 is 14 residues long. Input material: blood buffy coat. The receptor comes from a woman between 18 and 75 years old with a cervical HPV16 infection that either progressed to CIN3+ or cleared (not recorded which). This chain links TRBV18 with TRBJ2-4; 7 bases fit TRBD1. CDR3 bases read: TGTGCCAGCTCAGACGTCGAGGGGGCGCGTGGT. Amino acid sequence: CASSDVEGARG. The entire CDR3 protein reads CASSDVEGARGQYF.